This T cell receptor beta chain is drawn from a study of blood T cell repertoires in COVID-19. Across the whole study: COVID-19 samples from acute and convalescent phases originated in the United States, Italy and Spain. PBMCs, B-cell-depleted T cells, or T cells were the source of the cDNA or gDNA that made up the material.

CDR3 length: 11 amino acids. Germline lookup yields CDR1 SGHNT and CDR2 YYREEE (reference sequence). V lost 7 bases and J 9 bases, leaving 14 bases between the germline ends. As processed by the authors: Nucleated cell counts were estimated from reference gene primer amplification. The table came from immunoSEQ multiplex PCR; TCRdb's copy has only in-frame clones and leaves some out. V and J calls and clone size come straight from that table; D and trimming were deduced from the DNA. This sample has approximately 200,000 clones; 70% to 90% occur once, and the top ten carry around 3%. This receptor was obtained from a man over 45 who had recovered from COVID-19. The chain uses TRBV5-4 and TRBJ2-7; D possibly corresponds to TRBD1 (6 bases). The specimen was peripheral blood. The CDR3 loop is CASEQGSLQYF. CDR3 DNA: TGTGCCAGCGAACAGGGTTCGTTGCAGTACTTC.